The 20 T cell receptor beta chains below all came from one sample that was sequenced in a study of T cell repertoires in cytomegalovirus infection (dated 2019 in TCRdb). Sequencing instrument: Illumina HiSeq 1500. Clones were called with MiXCR by TCRdb after fastp trimmed the public reads at Q25, and only in-frame beta chains were retained. Identical CDR3 proteins give one entry, which carries the most common genes and DNA. The sample yields hundreds of thousands of distinct CDR3 sequences; 30% to 40% were counted once. The top ten clonotypes cover 15% to 20% of the sample. Explained via the paper, the treatment or condition label denotes: in vitro stimulation with specific CMV peptide epitopes to enrich CMV-specific T cells. Which antigens these TCRs recognize remains unknown. Source: cultured PBMCs, taken from culture after CMV antigen stimulation. Receptor source: a human donor in good health (CMV status not recorded). Some clones in this sample may be carry-over from other donors' samples.

The chain is built from TRBV4-3 and TRBJ2-7; maybe TRBD1 (5 bases). Looked up from germline, CDR1 is LGHNA and CDR2 is YSLEER. The CDR3 covers 13 residues. Trimming shortened V by 0 bases and J by 6 bases, and 9 bases separated the two germline ends. The CDR3 DNA reads TGCGCCAGCAGCCAAGATTTGGGGCTCGAGCAGTACTTC. Translated: CASSQDLGLEQYF.

This clonotype was picked up a small number of times. This rearrangement joins TRBV7-2 to TRBJ2-7, with D unclear. Germline V gene sequence: CDR1 SGHTA, CDR2 FQGNSA. The V end was cut by 1 base, the J end by 3 bases, with 13 bases between. The CDR3 is 15 amino acids. CDR3: CASSLGQARYYEQYF. CDR3 bases: TGTGCCAGCAGCTTAGGCCAGGCCCGATACTACGAGCAGTACTTC.

This clonotype was seen many times. V usage is TRBV7-2 and J usage is TRBJ1-5, with a tentative D call TRBD1 (6 bases). The CDR3 length is 14 residues. Trimming removed 4 bases at V and 5 bases at J, with 12 bases between. Germline V gives CDR1 SGHTA, CDR2 FQGNSA. This CDR3 is CASSSYGGYQPQHF. In DNA, the CDR3 is TGTGCCAGCAGCTCGTATGGGGGCTATCAGCCCCAGCATTTT.

This clonotype was seen many times. The chain links TRBV10-3 to TRBJ2-3; 14 nucleotides match TRBD2. The CDR3 has 18 amino acids. From germline, CDR1 is ENHRY and CDR2 SYGVKD. V shed 5 bases and J 1 base; nucleotides not matched to a gene: 8. The CDR3: CAISPTSGGATGTDTQYF. DNA of the CDR3: TGTGCCATCAGTCCGACTAGCGGGGGGGCCACTGGCACAGATACGCAGTATTTT.

J is TRBJ2-2 and V is TRBV12-3 or TRBV12-4; 8 bases align to TRBD2. The CDR3 spans 14 residues. With 6 bases clipped from V and 7 bases from J, the junction kept 7 bases outside the gene matches. For the CDR3, the DNA is TGTGCCAGCAGCCCGGGGGGGAATGTCGGGGAGCTGTTTTTT. Amino acid sequence: CASSPGGNVGELFF.

This clonotype has more than one count but fewer than ten. The gene calls are TRBV7-2 and TRBJ2-5; a weak D match, TRBD1 (5 bases). Trimming left V 5 bases short and J 5 bases short, with 12 bases between. Germline lookup yields CDR1 SGHTA and CDR2 FQGNSA. There are 13 residues in the CDR3. CDR3 region: CASSAQATETQYF. The CDR3 nucleotides are TGTGCCAGCAGCGCACAGGCCACGGAGACCCAGTACTTC.

The chain combines TRBV6-5 with TRBJ1-2; no clear D. V gave up 4 bases and J gave up 6 bases, with 15 bases separating them. CDR3 length equals 14 residues. Per the germline V gene, CDR1 is MNHEY and CDR2 is SVGAGI. CDR3 sequence reads: CASSFLGAGDGYTF. Here the CDR3 DNA reads TGTGCCAGCAGTTTTTTGGGAGCGGGTGATGGCTACACCTTC.

This sequence joins TRBV11-2 and TRBJ1-1; weak D call: TRBD1 (5 bases). The V end lost 3 bases, the J end lost 4 bases, and 9 bases lay between the germline ends. Germline CDR1 is SGHAT and CDR2 is FQNNGV. The CDR3 is 13 residues long. The DNA for the CDR3 is TGTGCCAGCAGCTTGCGAACAGGCACTGAAGCTTTCTTT. This gives the protein CASSLRTGTEAFF. The entire variable domain, with the rest obtained from reference TRBV11-2 and TRBJ1-1, is as follows: EAGVAQSPRYKIIEKRQSVAFWCNPISGHATLYWYQQILGQGPKLLIQFQNNGVVDDSQLPKDRFSAERLKGVDSTLKIQPAKLEDSAVYLCASSLRTGTEAFFGQGTRLTVV.

V usage is TRBV4-3 and J usage is TRBJ2-1; 8 bases are a match to TRBD2. CDR1 and CDR2 from the germline V gene are LGHNA and YSLEER. Trimming took 0 bases from V and 9 from J; bases not matched to a gene: 7. This CDR3 region has 15 residues. The CDR3 coding sequence is TGCGCCAGCAGCCAAGAAGAACGGGAGGGGGGTGAGCAGTTCTTC. Protein sequence: CASSQEEREGGEQFF.

This clonotype was seen only a few times. J is TRBJ2-7 and V is TRBV7-9; maybe TRBD2 (6 bases). Germline CDR1 reads SEHNR; CDR2 reads FQNEAQ (reference sequence). Trimming pared 5 bases from V and 6 bases from J, leaving 20 bases between. CDR3 length: 15 amino acids. CDR3 nucleotides: TGTGCCAGCAGCCTCGGTCCGGGACTCCTGCTCGAGCAGTACTTC. The encoded protein is CASSLGPGLLLEQYF. Full variable domain (remainder filled in from reference TRBV7-9 and TRBJ2-7): DTGVSQNPRHKITKRGQNVTFRCDPISEHNRLYWYRQTLGQGPEFLTYFQNEAQLEKSRLLSDRFSAERPKGSFSTLEIQRTEQGDSAMYLCASSLGPGLLLEQYFGPGTRLTVT.

This chain joins TRBV7-9 and TRBJ2-7; D is possibly TRBD1 (6 bases). Trimming removed 5 bases from V and 7 bases from J, with 24 bases in between. The CDR3 covers 16 residues. CDR1 SEHNR and CDR2 FQNEAQ come from the germline V gene (reference sequence). The CDR3 loop reads CASSQTSGQTRWEQYF. The CDR3 DNA is TGTGCCAGCAGCCAAACCTCGGGACAAACTCGCTGGGAGCAGTACTTC.

In this sample, this clonotype turned up many times. The chain links TRBV4-1 to TRBJ1-3, with D perhaps TRBD1 (5 bases). This CDR3 has 17 amino acids. Germline CDR1 is MGHRA and CDR2 is YSYEKL. V was trimmed by 3 bases and J by 5 bases, leaving 20 bases between them. The DNA for the CDR3 is TGCGCCAGCAGCCACATCGGACGCGGGACGTATAGAAACACCATATATTTT. Amino acid sequence: CASSHIGRGTYRNTIYF.

The J gene is TRBJ2-5, the V gene TRBV7-2, with 8 bases fitting TRBD1. This CDR3 spans 14 amino acids. V lost 5 bases, J lost 4 bases, and 6 bases stayed unmatched. Germline loops: CDR1 SGHTA, CDR2 FQGNSA. The CDR3, as DNA: TGTGCCAGCAGCACGGGACAGGTCTCAGAGACCCAGTACTTC. Translation gives CASSTGQVSETQYF. The complete variable domain, with remaining parts taken from reference TRBV7-2 and TRBJ2-5, reads GAGVSQSPSNKVTEKGKDVELRCDPISGHTALYWYRQSLGQGLEFLIYFQGNSAPDKSGLPSDRFSAERTGGSVSTLTIQRTQQEDSAVYLCASSTGQVSETQYFGPGTRLLVL.

This clonotype was seen a handful of times. The chain carries TRBV6-2 or TRBV6-3 and TRBJ2-1, with 8 nucleotides matching TRBD2. J gave up 5 bases and V 7 bases, and 10 bases lay outside the gene matches. CDR1 and CDR2 (germline): MNHEY, SVGEGT. The CDR3 is made up of 15 amino acids. CDR3 DNA: TGTGCCAGCACCCCAACTAGCGGAGCTAACAATGAGCAGTTCTTC. Amino acids: CASTPTSGANNEQFF.

The V and J genes are TRBV12-3 or TRBV12-4 and TRBJ2-2, with 9 bases identical to TRBD2. J was trimmed by 0 bases and V by 7 bases; bases with no gene match: 30. The CDR3 sequence is 24 residues long. CDR3 sequence (DNA): TGTGCCAGCATCCGTCTCAGCCCAGAGGTAGCGGGAGTTCTGAGGGTGCCGAACACCGGGGAGCTGTTTTTT. Encoded protein: CASIRLSPEVAGVLRVPNTGELFF.

In this sample, this clonotype turned up a few times. The V gene is TRBV7-2, the J gene TRBJ2-7; 7 bases map to TRBD1. The CDR3 length is 15 residues. V was clipped by 1 base and J by 4 bases; unmatched bases: 7. CDR1 is SGHTA, CDR2 FQGNSA, per germline. The CDR3 loop reads CASSLGQGIRYEQYF. CDR3 coding DNA: TGTGCCAGCAGCTTAGGACAGGGTATCCGTTACGAGCAGTACTTC.

This clonotype was counted a few times. V gene TRBV7-2 combines with J gene TRBJ2-5; maybe TRBD2 (5 bases). CDR3 size: 16 residues. The V gene lost 3 bases and the J gene lost 7 bases, with 21 bases spanning the gap. Per the germline V gene, CDR1 is SGHTA and CDR2 is FQGNSA. This CDR3 is CASSFRARGGGVTQYF. The CDR3 DNA reads TGTGCCAGCAGCTTTCGGGCCAGAGGAGGTGGAGTGACCCAGTACTTC.

The chain is built from TRBV11-2 and TRBJ2-5; 10 bases agree with TRBD2. V lost 3 bases, J lost 2 bases, and 9 bases stayed unmatched. Germline V gene data show CDR1 as SGHAT and CDR2 as FQNNGV. There are 17 residues in the CDR3. The CDR3 region has the DNA TGTGCCAGCAGCTTTTTTTCGACTAGCGGGTATCAAGAGACCCAGTACTTC. It specifies CASSFFSTSGYQETQYF.

This clonotype showed up just a few times. CDR3: CSAPPGTGINQPQHF. CDR3 nucleotides: TGCAGTGCTCCCCCCGGGACAGGGATCAATCAGCCCCAGCATTTT. The chain joins TRBV20-1 to TRBJ1-5; TRBD1 matches at 9 bases. J gave up 3 bases and V 5 bases, and 8 bases lay outside the gene matches. The CDR3 contains 15 residues. CDR1 and CDR2 from the germline V gene are DFQATT and SNEGSKA (reference sequence).

This clonotype was counted at least ten times. The chain links TRBV7-9 to TRBJ2-5, with 7 bases identical to TRBD2. V lost 4 bases, J lost 5 bases, and 7 bases stayed unmatched. Germline CDR1 SEHNR, CDR2 FQNEAQ (reference sequence). The CDR3 extends over 14 amino acids. CDR3 DNA: TGTGCCAGCAGCTCTCCGGGACTACCGGAGACCCAGTACTTC. Its translation: CASSSPGLPETQYF.